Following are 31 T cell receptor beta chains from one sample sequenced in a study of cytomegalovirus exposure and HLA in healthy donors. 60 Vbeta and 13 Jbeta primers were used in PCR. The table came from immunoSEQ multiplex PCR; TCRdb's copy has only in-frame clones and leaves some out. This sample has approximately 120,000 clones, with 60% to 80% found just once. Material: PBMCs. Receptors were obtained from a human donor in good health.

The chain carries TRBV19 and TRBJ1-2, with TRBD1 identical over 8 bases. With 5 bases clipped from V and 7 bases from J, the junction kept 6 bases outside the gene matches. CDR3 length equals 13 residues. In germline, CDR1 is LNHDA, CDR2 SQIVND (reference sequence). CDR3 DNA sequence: TGTGCCAGTAGTCCACGGACAGGGAGTGGCTACACCTTC. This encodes CASSPRTGSGYTF.

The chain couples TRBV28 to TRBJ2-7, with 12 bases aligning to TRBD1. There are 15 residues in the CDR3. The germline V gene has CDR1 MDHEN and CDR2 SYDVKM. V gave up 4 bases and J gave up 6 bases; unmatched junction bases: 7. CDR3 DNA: TGTGCCAGCAGTTCCCCCGGGACAGGGGGCGGCGAGCAGTACTTC. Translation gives CASSSPGTGGGEQYF.

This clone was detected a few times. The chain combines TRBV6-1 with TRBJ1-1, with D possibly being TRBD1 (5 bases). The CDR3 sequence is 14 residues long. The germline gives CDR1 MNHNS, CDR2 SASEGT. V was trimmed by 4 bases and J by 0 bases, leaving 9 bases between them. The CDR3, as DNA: TGTGCCAGCAGTGCGGGGGGTATGAACACTGAAGCTTTCTTT. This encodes CASSAGGMNTEAFF.

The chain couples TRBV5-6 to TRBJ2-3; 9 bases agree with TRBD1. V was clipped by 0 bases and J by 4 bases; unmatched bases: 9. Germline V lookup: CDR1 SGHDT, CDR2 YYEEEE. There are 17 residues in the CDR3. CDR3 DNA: TGTGCCAGCAGCTTGGAAAGCCGGACAGGGGTTGCAGATACGCAGTATTTT. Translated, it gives CASSLESRTGVADTQYF.

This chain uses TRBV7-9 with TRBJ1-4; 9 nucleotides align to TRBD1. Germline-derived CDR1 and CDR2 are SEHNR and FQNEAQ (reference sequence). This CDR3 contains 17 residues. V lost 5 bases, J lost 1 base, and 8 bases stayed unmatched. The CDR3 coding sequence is TGTGCCAGCAGCGGAACAGGGGGCGCGAGAACTAATGAAAAACTGTTTTTT. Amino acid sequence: CASSGTGGARTNEKLFF.

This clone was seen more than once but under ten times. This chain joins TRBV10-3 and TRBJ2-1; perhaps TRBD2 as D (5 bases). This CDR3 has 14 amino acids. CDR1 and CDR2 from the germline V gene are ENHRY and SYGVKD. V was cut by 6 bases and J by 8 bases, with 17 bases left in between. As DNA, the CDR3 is TGTGCCATCAGCAAGGAGGTGGCCAGGCATGAGCAGTTCTTC. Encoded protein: CAISKEVARHEQFF.

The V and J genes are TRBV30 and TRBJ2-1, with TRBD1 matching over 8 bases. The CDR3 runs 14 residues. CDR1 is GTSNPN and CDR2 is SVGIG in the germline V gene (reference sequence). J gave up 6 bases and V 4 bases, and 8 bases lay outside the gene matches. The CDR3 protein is CAWTPRTGFNEQFF. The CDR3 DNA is TGTGCCTGGACGCCCAGGACAGGGTTCAATGAGCAGTTCTTC.

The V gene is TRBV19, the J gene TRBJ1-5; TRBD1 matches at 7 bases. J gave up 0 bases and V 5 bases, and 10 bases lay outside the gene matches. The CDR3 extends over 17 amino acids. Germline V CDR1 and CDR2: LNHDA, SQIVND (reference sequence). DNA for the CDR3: TGTGCCAGTAGTGACCGGGACAGCTATTATAGCAATCAGCCCCAGCATTTT. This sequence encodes CASSDRDSYYSNQPQHF. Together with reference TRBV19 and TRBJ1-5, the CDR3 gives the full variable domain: DGGITQSPKYLFRKEGQNVTLSCEQNLNHDAMYWYRQDPGQGLRLIYYSQIVNDFQKGDIAEGYSVSREKKESFPLTVTSAQKNPTAFYLCASSDRDSYYSNQPQHFGDGTRLSIL.

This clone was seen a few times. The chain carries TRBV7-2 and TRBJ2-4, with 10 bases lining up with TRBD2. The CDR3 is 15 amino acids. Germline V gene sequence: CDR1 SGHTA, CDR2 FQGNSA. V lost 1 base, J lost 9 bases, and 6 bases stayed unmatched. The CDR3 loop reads CASSLGAGGPSIQYF. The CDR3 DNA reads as TGTGCCAGCAGCTTAGGAGCGGGAGGGCCTAGCATTCAGTACTTC.

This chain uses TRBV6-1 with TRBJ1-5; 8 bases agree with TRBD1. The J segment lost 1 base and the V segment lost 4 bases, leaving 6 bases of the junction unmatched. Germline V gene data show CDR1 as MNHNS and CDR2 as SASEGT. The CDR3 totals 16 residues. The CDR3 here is CASSGAGGSSNQPQHF. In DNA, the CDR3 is TGTGCCAGCAGTGGGGCAGGGGGCTCGAGCAATCAGCCCCAGCATTTT.

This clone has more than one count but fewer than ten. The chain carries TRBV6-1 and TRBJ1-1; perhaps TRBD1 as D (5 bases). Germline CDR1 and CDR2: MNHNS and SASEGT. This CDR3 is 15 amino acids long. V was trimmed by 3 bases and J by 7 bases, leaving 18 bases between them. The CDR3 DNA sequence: TGTGCCAGCAGTGACCGCCGGGGGGGGGTTGGTGAAGCTTTCTTT. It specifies CASSDRRGGVGEAFF.

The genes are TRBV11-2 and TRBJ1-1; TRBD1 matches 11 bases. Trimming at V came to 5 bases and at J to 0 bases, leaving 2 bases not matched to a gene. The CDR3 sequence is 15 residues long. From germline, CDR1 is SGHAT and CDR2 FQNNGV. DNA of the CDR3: TGTGCCAGCAGCGGACAGGGGGCAATGAACACTGAAGCTTTCTTT. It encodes CASSGQGAMNTEAFF.

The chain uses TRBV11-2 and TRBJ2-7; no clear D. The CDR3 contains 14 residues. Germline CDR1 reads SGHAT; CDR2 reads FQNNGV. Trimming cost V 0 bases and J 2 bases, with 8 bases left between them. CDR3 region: CASSLDPVPYEQYF. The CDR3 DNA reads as TGTGCCAGCAGCTTAGATCCGGTCCCCTACGAGCAGTACTTC.

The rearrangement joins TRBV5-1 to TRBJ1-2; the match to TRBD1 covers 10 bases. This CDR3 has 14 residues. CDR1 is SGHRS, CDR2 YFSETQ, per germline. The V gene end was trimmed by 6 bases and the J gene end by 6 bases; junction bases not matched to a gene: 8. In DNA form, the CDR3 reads TGCGCCAGCAATTATGGGGGACAGGGGAATGGCTACACCTTC. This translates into CASNYGGQGNGYTF.

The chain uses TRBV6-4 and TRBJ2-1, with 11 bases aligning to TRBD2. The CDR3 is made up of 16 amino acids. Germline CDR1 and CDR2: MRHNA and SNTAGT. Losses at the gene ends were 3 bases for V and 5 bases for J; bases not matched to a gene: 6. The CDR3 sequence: CASSELAGVGDNEQFF. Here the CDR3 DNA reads TGTGCCAGCAGTGAACTAGCGGGAGTAGGGGACAATGAGCAGTTCTTC.

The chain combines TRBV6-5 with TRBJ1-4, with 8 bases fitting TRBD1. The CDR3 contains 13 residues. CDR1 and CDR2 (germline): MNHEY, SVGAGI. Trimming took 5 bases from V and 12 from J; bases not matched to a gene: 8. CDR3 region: CASSGQGIDQLFF. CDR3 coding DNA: TGTGCCAGCAGTGGACAGGGTATTGATCAACTGTTTTTT.

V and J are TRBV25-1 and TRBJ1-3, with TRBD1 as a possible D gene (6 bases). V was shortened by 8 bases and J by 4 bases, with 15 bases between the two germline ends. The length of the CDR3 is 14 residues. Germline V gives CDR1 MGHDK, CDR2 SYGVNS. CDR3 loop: CASGKQGGGNTIYF. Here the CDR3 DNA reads TGTGCCAGCGGAAAACAAGGGGGAGGAAACACCATATATTTT.

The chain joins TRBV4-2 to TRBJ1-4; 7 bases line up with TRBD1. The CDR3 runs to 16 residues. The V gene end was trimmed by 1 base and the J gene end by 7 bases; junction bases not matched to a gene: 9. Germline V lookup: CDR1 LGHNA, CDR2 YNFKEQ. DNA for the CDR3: TGTGCCAGCAGCCAAGTCTTTGAACAGGGGACTGAAAAACTGTTTTTT. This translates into CASSQVFEQGTEKLFF.

The CDR3 DNA sequence: TGTGCCTGGACAGGGGCTGGTGGAAACACCATATATTTT. Its translation is CAWTGAGGNTIYF. The chain couples TRBV30 to TRBJ1-3; tentatively, D is TRBD1 (6 bases). This CDR3 region has 13 residues. Germline loops: CDR1 GTSNPN, CDR2 SVGIG (reference sequence). Trimming cost V 4 bases and J 3 bases, with 10 bases left between them.

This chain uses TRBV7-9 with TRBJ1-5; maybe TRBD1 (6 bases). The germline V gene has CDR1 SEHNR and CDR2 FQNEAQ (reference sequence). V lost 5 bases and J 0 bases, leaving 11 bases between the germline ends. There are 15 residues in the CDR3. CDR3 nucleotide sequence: TGTGCCAGCAGCCCGGACAGCCTTAGCAATCAGCCCCAGCATTTT. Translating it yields CASSPDSLSNQPQHF.

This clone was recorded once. The CDR3 loop reads CASSLIRRGQGNEQFF. The CDR3 coding sequence is TGTGCCAGCAGCTTAATAAGACGGGGACAGGGGAATGAGCAGTTCTTC. V gene TRBV7-2 combines with J gene TRBJ2-1; 10 positions agree with TRBD1. Losses at the gene ends were 2 bases for V and 7 bases for J; bases not matched to a gene: 8. The CDR3 has 16 amino acids. Germline V gene data show CDR1 as SGHTA and CDR2 as FQGNSA.

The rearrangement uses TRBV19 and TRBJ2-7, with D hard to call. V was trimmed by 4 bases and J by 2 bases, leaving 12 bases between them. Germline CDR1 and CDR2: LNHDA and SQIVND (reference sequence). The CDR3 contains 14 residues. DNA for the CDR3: TGTGCCAGTAGTACCCCAACCAGCGCCTACGAGCAGTACTTC. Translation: CASSTPTSAYEQYF.

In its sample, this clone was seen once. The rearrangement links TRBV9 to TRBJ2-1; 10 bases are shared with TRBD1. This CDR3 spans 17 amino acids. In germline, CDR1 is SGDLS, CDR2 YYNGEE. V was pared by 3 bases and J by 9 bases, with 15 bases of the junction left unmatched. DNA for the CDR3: TGTGCCAGCAGCGCTCGATATGGGACAGGGGAATTAGGTGAGCAGTTCTTC. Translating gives CASSARYGTGELGEQFF.

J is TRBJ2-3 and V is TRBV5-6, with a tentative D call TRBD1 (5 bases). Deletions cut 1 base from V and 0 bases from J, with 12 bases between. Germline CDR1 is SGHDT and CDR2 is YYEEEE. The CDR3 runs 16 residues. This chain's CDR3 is CASSLRQGISTDTQYF. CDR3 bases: TGTGCCAGCAGCTTGAGGCAGGGTATTAGCACAGATACGCAGTATTTT.

The CDR3 spells CASRLAPGSPYNEQFF. DNA of the CDR3: TGTGCCAGCCGCCTAGCTCCCGGCAGCCCATACAATGAGCAGTTCTTC. The chain recombines TRBV27 with TRBJ2-1, with D possibly matching TRBD2 (5 bases). The CDR3 spans 16 residues. V gave up 8 bases and J gave up 4 bases, with 21 bases separating them. Germline assignment: CDR1 MNHEY and CDR2 SMNVEV (reference sequence).

The CDR3 sequence is CASSLNTRLAGYEQYF. CDR3 DNA sequence: TGTGCCAGCAGTTTAAACACCCGACTAGCGGGCTACGAGCAGTACTTC. The chain employs TRBV27 and TRBJ2-7, with 10 bases fitting TRBD2. The germline CDR1 and CDR2 sequences are MNHEY and SMNVEV (reference sequence). The V and J ends lost 2 bases and 3 bases, in that order; junction bases with no gene match: 7. This CDR3 contains 16 residues.

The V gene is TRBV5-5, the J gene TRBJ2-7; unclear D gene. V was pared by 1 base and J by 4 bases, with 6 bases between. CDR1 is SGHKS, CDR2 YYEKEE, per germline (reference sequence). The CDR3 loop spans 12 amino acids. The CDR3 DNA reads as TGTGCCAGCAGCTTGAGCATTTACGAGCAGTACTTC. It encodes CASSLSIYEQYF.

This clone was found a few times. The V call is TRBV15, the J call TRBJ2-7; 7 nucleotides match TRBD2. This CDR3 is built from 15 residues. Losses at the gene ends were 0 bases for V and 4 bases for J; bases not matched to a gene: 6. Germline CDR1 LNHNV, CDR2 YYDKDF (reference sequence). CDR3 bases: TGTGCCACCAGCAGAGAGGGCGGGGGAACATACGAGCAGTACTTC. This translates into CATSREGGGTYEQYF.

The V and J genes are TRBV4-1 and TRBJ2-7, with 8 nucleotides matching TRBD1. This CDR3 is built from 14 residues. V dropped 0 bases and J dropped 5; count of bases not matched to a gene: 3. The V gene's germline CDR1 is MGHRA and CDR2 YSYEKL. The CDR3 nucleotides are TGCGCCAGCAGCCAAGAGGACAGGGTGGACGAGCAGTACTTC. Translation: CASSQEDRVDEQYF.

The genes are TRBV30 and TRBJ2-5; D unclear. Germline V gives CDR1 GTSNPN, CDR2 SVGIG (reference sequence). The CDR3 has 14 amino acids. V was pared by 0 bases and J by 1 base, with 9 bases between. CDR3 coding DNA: TGTGCCTGGAGTGTCTGGCAGTCCCAAGAGACCCAGTACTTC. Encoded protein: CAWSVWQSQETQYF.

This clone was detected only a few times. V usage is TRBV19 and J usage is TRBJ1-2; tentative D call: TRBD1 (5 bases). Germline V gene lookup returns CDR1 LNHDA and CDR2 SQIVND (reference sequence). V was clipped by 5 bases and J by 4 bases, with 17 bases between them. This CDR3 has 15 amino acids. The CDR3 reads CASSVRGRGGYGYTF. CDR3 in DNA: TGTGCCAGTAGTGTCCGGGGACGGGGAGGCTATGGCTACACCTTC.